These 30 T cell receptor beta chains were sequenced from one sample in a study of cytomegalovirus exposure and HLA in healthy donors. Amplification used 60 Vbeta primers and 13 Jbeta primers. The assay was immunoSEQ multiplex PCR, and TCRdb's table has in-frame clones only and misses some. There are a few hundred thousand clones in the sample; just over 75% occur only once, and about 2.5% lies in the top ten. Sequencing was carried out using PBMCs. The receptor source for this set is a woman aged 55-75 years in good health and CMV-seropositive.

This chain joins TRBV2 and TRBJ2-5, with D possibly matching TRBD1 (6 bases). The J call is uncertain, as TRBJ2-7 better fits the DNA end. The CDR3 covers 15 residues. The germline CDR1 and CDR2 sequences are SNHLY and FYNNEI. CDR3 region: CASKIAGAVIYEQYF. CDR3 bases: TGTGCCAGCAAAATAGCAGGGGCAGTTATCTACGAGCAGTACTTC.

This clone was recorded once. The chain employs TRBV10-1 and TRBJ2-1; TRBD1 aligns across 8 bases. CDR3 length: 14 amino acids. Germline CDR1 and CDR2: WNHNN and SYGVQD (reference sequence). With 4 bases clipped from V and 5 bases from J, the junction kept 4 bases outside the gene matches. The CDR3 DNA is TGCGCCAGCAGTGCGGACAGGGTCCACAATGAGCAGTTCTTC. Translated, it gives CASSADRVHNEQFF.

This clone appeared a single time. The rearrangement joins TRBV30 to TRBJ1-1; 9 bases fit TRBD1. In germline, CDR1 is GTSNPN, CDR2 SVGIG (reference sequence). V shed 8 bases, J shed 6 bases, and the junction held 7 bases outside the gene matches. The CDR3 has 12 residues. The chain's CDR3 is CAGRTGAPEAFF. The CDR3 region has the DNA TGTGCCGGAAGGACAGGGGCCCCTGAAGCTTTCTTT.

The chain recombines TRBV4-1 with TRBJ1-1, with 7 bases that match TRBD1. CDR1 is MGHRA and CDR2 is YSYEKL in the germline V gene. This CDR3 has 15 residues. With 4 bases clipped from V and 3 bases from J, the junction kept 8 bases outside the gene matches. The CDR3: CASSLRGAQDTEAFF. The CDR3 bases are TGCGCCAGCAGCCTCAGGGGGGCCCAGGACACTGAAGCTTTCTTT.

The V gene is TRBV25-1, the J gene TRBJ2-7; perhaps TRBD2 as D (7 bases). V lost 7 bases and J lost 5, with 18 bases in between. Germline loops: CDR1 MGHDK, CDR2 SYGVNS. This CDR3 contains 14 residues. This CDR3 reads CASTRGGGRHEQYF. DNA of the CDR3: TGTGCCAGCACCCGGGGAGGGGGGCGCCACGAGCAGTACTTC.

The J gene is TRBJ1-2, the V gene TRBV29-1, with 9 bases fitting TRBD1. V dropped 5 bases and J dropped 0; count of bases not matched to a gene: 7. The CDR3 is made up of 15 amino acids. Germline CDR1 is SQVTM and CDR2 is ANQGSEA. The chain's CDR3 is CSVRLRTGANYGYTF. The CDR3 region has the DNA TGCAGCGTTAGATTAAGGACAGGGGCTAACTATGGCTACACCTTC.

V is TRBV5-1 and J is TRBJ2-1, with TRBD2 identical over 7 bases. The V gene end was trimmed by 0 bases and the J gene end by 0 bases; junction bases not matched to a gene: 3. This CDR3 has 16 amino acids. In germline, CDR1 is SGHRS, CDR2 YFSETQ. In DNA form, the CDR3 reads TGCGCCAGCAGCTTGGGGCTAGCGGCCTCCTACAATGAGCAGTTCTTC. It specifies CASSLGLAASYNEQFF.

V and J are TRBV4-3 and TRBJ2-7; TRBD1 agrees at 9 bases. In germline, CDR1 is LGHNA, CDR2 YSLEER. V was pared by 4 bases and J by 2 bases, with 0 bases of the junction left unmatched. This CDR3 is built from 13 residues. CDR3 sequence: CASSRDRAYEQYF. In DNA, the CDR3 is TGCGCCAGCAGCCGGGACAGGGCCTACGAGCAGTACTTC.

This rearrangement joins TRBV7-9 to TRBJ2-3; TRBD1 matches 7 bases. CDR3 length equals 14 residues. The V segment lost 5 bases and the J segment 4 bases; nucleotides outside the gene matches: 6. Germline CDR1 reads SEHNR; CDR2 reads FQNEAQ (reference sequence). The CDR3 loop is CASSPPQGADTQYF. The DNA for the CDR3 is TGTGCCAGCAGCCCCCCTCAGGGGGCAGATACGCAGTATTTT.

This clone was counted a single time. This chain uses TRBV7-2 with TRBJ1-2; D gene unclear. There are 15 residues in the CDR3. Trimming removed 5 bases at V and 2 bases at J, with 15 bases between. The germline V gene encodes CDR1 SGHTA and CDR2 FQGNSA. CDR3 sequence reads: CASSPPAEANYGYTF. In DNA form, the CDR3 reads TGTGCCAGCAGCCCCCCCGCGGAAGCCAACTATGGCTACACCTTC.

The rearrangement links TRBV15 to TRBJ1-1; tentatively, D is TRBD1 (5 bases). The CDR3 has 16 residues. The germline CDR1 and CDR2 sequences are LNHNV and YYDKDF (reference sequence). V lost 2 bases and J 4 bases, leaving 17 bases between the germline ends. The CDR3 sequence is CATSRFPNGGGTEAFF. Here the CDR3 DNA reads TGTGCCACCAGCAGATTCCCTAACGGGGGGGGCACTGAAGCTTTCTTT.

The rearrangement joins TRBV7-9 to TRBJ1-3; D gene uncertain. Trimming left V 0 bases short and J 3 bases short, with 21 bases between. CDR1 is SEHNR, CDR2 FQNEAQ, per germline (reference sequence). CDR3 length: 19 amino acids. DNA for the CDR3: TGTGCCAGCAGCTTAGCGGGTTGGGCATTCCCGACGCTTGGAAACACCATATATTTT. This encodes CASSLAGWAFPTLGNTIYF.

The V call is TRBV19, the J call TRBJ1-1; 8 positions match TRBD1. J was trimmed by 5 bases and V by 4 bases; bases with no gene match: 6. CDR1 LNHDA and CDR2 SQIVND come from the germline V gene (reference sequence). CDR3 length: 14 residues. For the CDR3, the DNA is TGTGCCAGTAGTAGACAGGGGCAGGGTACTGAAGCTTTCTTT. Its protein is CASSRQGQGTEAFF.

Details on this clone: A junction boundary mismatches the germline segment, possibly from a read error. V is TRBV30 and J is TRBJ1-2; 10 bases align to TRBD1. Per germline, CDR1 GTSNPN and CDR2 SVGIG (reference sequence). The CDR3 is made up of 11 amino acids. In DNA form, the CDR3 reads TGTGCCTGGAGTGGACAGGGGGCCGTCTACTTC. This encodes CAWSGQGAVYF.

This clone occurred a few times. This chain links TRBV28 with TRBJ1-3; D remains ambiguous. CDR3 size: 13 residues. CDR1 MDHEN and CDR2 SYDVKM come from the germline V gene. In DNA form, the CDR3 reads TGTGTCCTAAGAGGAGACTCTGGAAACACCATATATTTT. Protein sequence: CVLRGDSGNTIYF.

This clone was observed a single time. The junction and the germline gene differ at one end; a read error may be behind it. The J gene is TRBJ2-7, the V gene TRBV4-2; 7 bases align to TRBD1. Germline V gene data show CDR1 as LGHNA and CDR2 as YNFKEQ. The CDR3 extends over 13 amino acids. The CDR3 DNA reads TGTGCCAGCAGCTTTAGGCAGGGGGACGAACAGTACTTC. Protein sequence: CASSFRQGDEQYF.

This clone showed up just a few times. The J gene is TRBJ2-4, the V gene TRBV7-2, with 7 bases fitting TRBD1. The trim removed 4 bases at V and 3 bases at J, leaving 9 bases unmatched. Germline CDR1 is SGHTA and CDR2 is FQGNSA. The CDR3 totals 16 residues. CDR3: CASSSVGRDSKNIQYF. In DNA, the CDR3 is TGTGCCAGCAGCTCCGTGGGCCGGGACAGCAAAAACATTCAGTACTTC.

This clone was counted a few times. The chain employs TRBV9 and TRBJ2-1; tentative D call: TRBD2 (5 bases). Germline V CDR1 and CDR2: SGDLS, YYNGEE. Trimming stripped 0 bases from V and 0 bases from J, with 10 bases between. CDR3 length: 16 amino acids. The CDR3 DNA follows: TGTGCCAGCAGCGTAGATTTTGGGAGCTCCTACAATGAGCAGTTCTTC. Protein sequence: CASSVDFGSSYNEQFF.

This rearrangement joins TRBV5-1 to TRBJ2-7; 8 nucleotides agree with TRBD1. Looked up from germline, CDR1 is SGHRS and CDR2 is YFSETQ. CDR3 length: 16 amino acids. V shed 1 base, J shed 2 bases, and the junction held 8 bases outside the gene matches. The CDR3 loop reads CASSLFGQGATYEQYF. CDR3 nucleotide sequence: TGCGCCAGCAGCTTGTTCGGGCAGGGGGCCACCTACGAGCAGTACTTC. Full variable domain (outside the CDR3, taken from reference TRBV5-1 and TRBJ2-7): KAGVTQTPRYLIKTRGQQVTLSCSPISGHRSVSWYQQTPGQGLQFLFEYFSETQRNKGNFPGRFSGRQFSNSRSEMNVSTLELGDSALYLCASSLFGQGATYEQYFGPGTRLTVT.

This clone was detected once. This chain joins TRBV27 and TRBJ2-3, with D maybe TRBD1 (6 bases). This CDR3 spans 13 amino acids. From germline, CDR1 is MNHEY and CDR2 SMNVEV (reference sequence). Trimming took off 6 bases at V and 4 bases at J, with 11 bases between the two ends. CDR3 nucleotide sequence: TGTGCCAGCAGGGTCACAGGGTCAGATACGCAGTATTTT. This sequence encodes CASRVTGSDTQYF.

V gene TRBV5-1 combines with J gene TRBJ2-3; 9 bases match TRBD2. The germline CDR1 and CDR2 sequences are SGHRS and YFSETQ. V lost 5 bases to trimming and J lost 0 bases; unmatched junction nucleotides: 13. The CDR3 runs 18 residues. CDR3 nucleotide sequence: TGCGCCAGCAGTCTCGGCTCTAGCGGGGTTTCTAGCACAGATACGCAGTATTTT. It yields the protein CASSLGSSGVSSTDTQYF. Full variable domain (missing parts from reference TRBV5-1 and TRBJ2-3): KAGVTQTPRYLIKTRGQQVTLSCSPISGHRSVSWYQQTPGQGLQFLFEYFSETQRNKGNFPGRFSGRQFSNSRSEMNVSTLELGDSALYLCASSLGSSGVSSTDTQYFGPGTRLTVL.

The chain has TRBV5-1 and TRBJ2-7; the match to TRBD1 covers 7 bases. Germline CDR1 reads SGHRS; CDR2 reads YFSETQ. Unmatched junction bases numbered 6, after V lost 0 bases and J lost 3 bases. The CDR3 contains 15 residues. The CDR3 reads CASSLEQGVYYEQYF. DNA for the CDR3: TGCGCCAGCAGCTTGGAGCAGGGGGTCTACTACGAGCAGTACTTC.

The CDR3 DNA sequence: TGCGCCAGCAGCCTTGCCCCTGGCCGGGAGAATACGCAGTATTTT. It yields the protein CASSLAPGRENTQYF. The chain uses TRBV4-1 and TRBJ2-3, with D possibly TRBD2 on 6 matching bases. CDR1 is MGHRA and CDR2 is YSYEKL in the germline V gene. V was trimmed by 4 bases and J by 7 bases, leaving 18 bases between them. This CDR3 comprises 15 residues.

This clone was counted once. V gene TRBV7-9 combines with J gene TRBJ1-3, with D perhaps TRBD1 (6 bases). Germline V CDR1 and CDR2: SEHNR, FQNEAQ (reference sequence). CDR3 length: 15 amino acids. With 5 bases removed from V and 0 bases from J, the gap between germline ends came to 11 bases. The CDR3 sequence: CASSQRGNSGNTIYF. CDR3 DNA: TGTGCCAGCAGCCAGAGGGGGAACTCTGGAAACACCATATATTTT.

The table lists this clone with a few counts. The rearrangement joins TRBV15 to TRBJ2-1; TRBD1 might be the D (6 bases). The CDR3 length is 16 residues. The germline V gene encodes CDR1 LNHNV and CDR2 YYDKDF (reference sequence). V was clipped by 0 bases and J by 4 bases, with 13 bases between them. In nucleotides, the CDR3 is TGTGCCACCAGCAGAGAAAGAGCAGGGGCATACAATGAGCAGTTCTTC. This sequence encodes CATSRERAGAYNEQFF.

This clone turned up a few times. The chain combines TRBV9 with TRBJ2-1; 8 nucleotides align to TRBD2. From germline, CDR1 is SGDLS and CDR2 YYNGEE. The trim removed 3 bases at V and 3 bases at J, leaving 8 bases unmatched. This CDR3 region has 16 residues. This CDR3 is CASSEVGLGNYNEQFF. DNA of the CDR3: TGTGCCAGCAGCGAGGTGGGACTAGGGAACTACAATGAGCAGTTCTTC.

The chain employs TRBV11-3 and TRBJ2-3, with D possibly TRBD1 on 5 matching bases. V lost 0 bases, J lost 2 bases, and 9 bases lay in between. The germline gives CDR1 SGHNT, CDR2 YENEEA. This CDR3 comprises 15 residues. In DNA form, the CDR3 reads TGTGCCAGCAGCTTAGATCAGGGTAACACAGATACGCAGTATTTT. It encodes CASSLDQGNTDTQYF.

The V call is TRBV11-1, the J call TRBJ2-5; TRBD2 agrees at 7 bases. The J call is doubtful: the DNA matches TRBJ2-7 better. This CDR3 is 15 amino acids long. Germline loops: CDR1 SGHAT, CDR2 FQDESV (reference sequence). The CDR3 coding sequence is TGTGCCAGCAGCTTTGGCGGGGGAGCCTACTCCGAGCAGTACTTC. Translated, it gives CASSFGGGAYSEQYF.

J is TRBJ2-5 and V is TRBV28; D is perhaps TRBD1 (5 bases). The CDR3 is made up of 14 amino acids. The germline CDR1 and CDR2 sequences are MDHEN and SYDVKM. Trimming took off 0 bases at V and 1 base at J, with 6 bases between the two ends. CDR3 coding DNA: TGTGCCAGCAGTTTATGGGGGCCCCAAGAGACCCAGTACTTC. The encoded protein is CASSLWGPQETQYF.

The chain recombines TRBV10-1 with TRBJ2-7, with 10 bases lining up with TRBD1. The trim removed 9 bases at V and 3 bases at J, leaving 5 bases unmatched. Per germline, CDR1 WNHNN and CDR2 SYGVQD (reference sequence). This CDR3 is built from 13 residues. The CDR3 sequence: CARRDRGGYEQYF. CDR3 sequence (DNA): TGCGCCAGACGGGACAGGGGAGGCTACGAGCAGTACTTC.